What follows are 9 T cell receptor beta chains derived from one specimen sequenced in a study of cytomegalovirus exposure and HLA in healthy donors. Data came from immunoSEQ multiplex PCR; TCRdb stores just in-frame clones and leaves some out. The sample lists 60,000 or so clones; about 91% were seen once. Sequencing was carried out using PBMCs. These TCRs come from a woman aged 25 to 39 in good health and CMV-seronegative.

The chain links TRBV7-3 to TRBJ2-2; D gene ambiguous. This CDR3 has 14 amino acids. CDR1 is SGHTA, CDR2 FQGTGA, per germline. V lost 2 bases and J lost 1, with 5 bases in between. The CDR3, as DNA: TGTGCCAGCAGCTTACTTTTGAACACCGGGGAGCTGTTTTTT. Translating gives CASSLLLNTGELFF.

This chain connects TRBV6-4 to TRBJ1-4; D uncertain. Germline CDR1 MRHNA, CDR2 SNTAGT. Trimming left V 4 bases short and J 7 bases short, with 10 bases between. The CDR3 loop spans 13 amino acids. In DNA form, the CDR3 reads TGTGCCAGCAGTGCAGAGCGTGGTGAAAAACTGTTTTTT. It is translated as CASSAERGEKLFF.

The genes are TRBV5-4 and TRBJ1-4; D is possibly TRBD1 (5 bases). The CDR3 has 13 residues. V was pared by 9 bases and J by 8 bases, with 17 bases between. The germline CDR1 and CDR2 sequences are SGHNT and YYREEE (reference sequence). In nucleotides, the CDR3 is TGTGCCACTCAGGGAGGGGTGGGCGAAAAACTGTTTTTT. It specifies CATQGGVGEKLFF.

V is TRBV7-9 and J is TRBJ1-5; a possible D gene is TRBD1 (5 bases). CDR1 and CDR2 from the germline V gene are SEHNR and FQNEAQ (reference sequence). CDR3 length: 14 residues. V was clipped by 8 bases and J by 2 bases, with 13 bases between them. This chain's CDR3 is CASSGSVGNQPQHF. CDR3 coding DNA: TGTGCCAGCTCAGGGTCGGTTGGCAATCAGCCCCAGCATTTT. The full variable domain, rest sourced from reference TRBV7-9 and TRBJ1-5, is DTGVSQNPRHKITKRGQNVTFRCDPISEHNRLYWYRQTLGQGPEFLTYFQNEAQLEKSRLLSDRFSAERPKGSFSTLEIQRTEQGDSAMYLCASSGSVGNQPQHFGDGTRLSIL.

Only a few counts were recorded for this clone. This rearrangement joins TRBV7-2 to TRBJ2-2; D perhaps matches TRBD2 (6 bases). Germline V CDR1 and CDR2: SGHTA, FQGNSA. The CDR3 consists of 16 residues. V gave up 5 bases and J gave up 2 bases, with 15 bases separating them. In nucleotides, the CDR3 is TGTGCCAGCAGCCCTCGGGGGACCGACAACACCGGGGAGCTGTTTTTT. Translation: CASSPRGTDNTGELFF.

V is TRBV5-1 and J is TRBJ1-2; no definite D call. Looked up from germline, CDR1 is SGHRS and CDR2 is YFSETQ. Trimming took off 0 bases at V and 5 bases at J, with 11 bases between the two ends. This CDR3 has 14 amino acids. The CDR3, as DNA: TGCGCCAGCAGCTTGGGAAACAGAGATTATGGCTACACCTTC. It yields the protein CASSLGNRDYGYTF.

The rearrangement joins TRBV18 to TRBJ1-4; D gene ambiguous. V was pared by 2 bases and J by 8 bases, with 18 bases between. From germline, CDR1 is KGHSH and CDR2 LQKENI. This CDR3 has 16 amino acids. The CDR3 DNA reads TGTGCCAGCTCACCAATATTCGAAACCCAGAGGGAAAAACTGTTTTTT. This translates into CASSPIFETQREKLFF.

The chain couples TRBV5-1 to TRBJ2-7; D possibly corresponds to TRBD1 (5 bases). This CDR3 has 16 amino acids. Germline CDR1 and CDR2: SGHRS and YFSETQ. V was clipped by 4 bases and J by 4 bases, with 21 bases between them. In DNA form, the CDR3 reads TGCGCCAGCAGCCAAGCACGGTTAGGGGAAGGGTACGAGCAGTACTTC. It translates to CASSQARLGEGYEQYF.

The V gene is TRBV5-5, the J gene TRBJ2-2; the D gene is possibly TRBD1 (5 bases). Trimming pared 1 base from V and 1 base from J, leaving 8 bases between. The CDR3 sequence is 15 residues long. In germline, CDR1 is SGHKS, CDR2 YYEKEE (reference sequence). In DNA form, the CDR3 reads TGTGCCAGCAGCTTGCGGCAGGGGAACACCGGGGAGCTGTTTTTT. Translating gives CASSLRQGNTGELFF.